Each of the 4 T cell receptor beta chains below was sequenced from the same sample in a study of T-cell reconstitution after alpha-beta-depleted transplantation in children. Researchers prepared the TCRbeta library using unique molecular identifiers, the study reports. TCRdb ran MiXCR on the PCR reads and lists one entry per CDR3 protein. The sample lists 500,000 to 600,000 distinct CDR3 sequences; more than 20% were seen once. The sequencing here drew on PBMCs, taken before TCRalphabeta/CD19-depleted stem cell transplant. The receptors were sampled from a boy under two years old with Wiskott-Aldrich syndrome, due to receive a stem cell transplant.

There are a few counts of this clonotype. The CDR3 DNA reads as TGCGCCAGCAGCGCAGGACAGGGGGCCGGTCGGTACGAGCAGTACTTC. The encoded protein is CASSAGQGAGRYEQYF. This chain links TRBV5-1 with TRBJ2-7, with 11 bases that match TRBD1. V was clipped by 4 bases and J by 4 bases; unmatched bases: 10. The length of the CDR3 is 16 residues. Germline V gives CDR1 SGHRS, CDR2 YFSETQ.

In its sample, this clonotype was seen a few times. The chain employs TRBV5-1 and TRBJ2-1, with 7 bases lining up with TRBD2. Germline lookup yields CDR1 SGHRS and CDR2 YFSETQ. This CDR3 is 15 amino acids long. Trimming removed 2 bases from V and 9 bases from J; junction bases left unmatched: 11. The chain's CDR3 is CASSFLAAPQGEQFF. The DNA for the CDR3 is TGCGCCAGCAGCTTCCTAGCGGCCCCACAAGGTGAGCAGTTCTTC.

This clonotype has a handful of counts. The rearrangement joins TRBV20-1 to TRBJ1-3; D is undetermined. CDR1 is DFQATT, CDR2 SNEGSKA, per germline (reference sequence). The CDR3 is 13 amino acids. V lost 3 bases and J 0 bases, leaving 6 bases between the germline ends. The CDR3 protein is CSARLRSGNTIYF. In DNA form, the CDR3 reads TGCAGTGCTAGGCTTCGCTCTGGAAACACCATATATTTT.

A few counts support this clonotype. This rearrangement joins TRBV11-3 to TRBJ2-7, with 9 bases that match TRBD1. Germline assignment: CDR1 SGHNT and CDR2 YENEEA. The V gene end was trimmed by 0 bases and the J gene end by 3 bases; junction bases not matched to a gene: 3. This CDR3 has 15 residues. The CDR3 coding sequence is TGTGCCAGCAGCTTAGACAGGGACAGGGTCTACGAGCAGTACTTC. Encoded protein: CASSLDRDRVYEQYF.